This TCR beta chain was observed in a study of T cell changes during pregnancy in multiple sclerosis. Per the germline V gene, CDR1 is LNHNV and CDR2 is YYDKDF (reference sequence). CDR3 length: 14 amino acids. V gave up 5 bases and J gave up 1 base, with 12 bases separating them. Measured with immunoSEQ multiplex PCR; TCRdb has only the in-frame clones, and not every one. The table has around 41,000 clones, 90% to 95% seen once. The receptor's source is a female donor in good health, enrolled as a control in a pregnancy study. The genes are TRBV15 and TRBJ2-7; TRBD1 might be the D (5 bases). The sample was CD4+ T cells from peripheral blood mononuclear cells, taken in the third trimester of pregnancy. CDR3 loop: CATSPQGQSYEQYF. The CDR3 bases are TGTGCCACCAGCCCGCAAGGACAATCCTACGAGCAGTACTTC. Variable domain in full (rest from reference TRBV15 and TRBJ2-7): DAMVIQNPRYQVTQFGKPVTLSCSQTLNHNVMYWYQQKSSQAPKLLFHYYDKDFNNEADTPDNFQSRRPNTSFCFLDIRSPGLGDTAMYLCATSPQGQSYEQYFGPGTRLTVT.